This T cell receptor (beta chain) was sequenced in a study of blood T cell repertoires in COVID-19 (TCRdb year 2020). Looking at the study overall: The collaborator samples originated in the United States, Italy and Spain and spanned the acute and convalescent phases of COVID-19. The prospective study material was composed of cDNA or gDNA derived from T cells, B-cell-depleted T cells, or PBMCs. Deeply sampled blood TCRbeta repertoires from subjects exposed to, actively infected with, or recovered from COVID-19 were included in the dataset. The repertoires were made available in a free public database intended to serve as a resource for research on the immune response to SARS-CoV-2. Samples came from the ongoing ImmuneRACE study (first 160 participants) plus 1,254 subjects from 6 global collaborators. A de-identified subject ID, COVID-19 status, age in years and sex were almost always included in the sample metadata. HLA class I and class II types, where available, came from metadata supplied by the sample provider rather than from assay-based typing. Study-wide conclusions, independent of this receptor: The quantity of clinical and demographic metadata differed by source and by participant and was supplied without curation.

CDR1 and CDR2 are drawn from the germline V gene (reference sequence): PRHDT, FYEKMQ. There are 15 amino acids in the CDR3, from cysteine to phenylalanine inclusive. Of the read, only the CDR3 DNA is kept; its 45 bases are in frame from base 1. V is cut back by 6 bases and J by 9 bases, with 7 bases in the junction unmatched. Regarding this clone: Its target antigen remains unknown. Base qualities were left out, and no much larger clone turns up one base away.

Each collaborating institution followed its own protocols to collect whole blood in K2EDTA tubes. For TCRbeta analysis, collaborator samples were shipped as frozen whole blood, as isolated PBMCs, or as DNA extracted from either sample type. TCRbeta CDR3 regions were amplified from genomic DNA by means of the immunoSEQ Assay, a bias-controlled multiplex PCR. The authors processed their data as follows. The number of nucleated cells in each sample was estimated from the amplification of reference gene primers within the assay. To quantify the absolute abundance of each unique TCRbeta CDR3 rearrangement, sequence reads were collapsed and filtered. For each sample, productive Simpson clonality was calculated by taking the square root of Simpson's diversity index across productive rearrangements. TCRdb took over this immuneACCESS table, retaining in-frame rearrangements with V and J assigned. Such tables are incomplete; in checked studies, under half of the missing clones stem from an unresolved V gene, and the remainder is unexplained. The D gene and trimming were derived from the DNA, and the V and J assignments and clone size from that table. The sample table contains roughly 70,000 clones; only one count was recorded for approximately 83% of them. The ten largest clones represent around 4.1% of the sample.

The sequence came from a woman aged 60-75 years with acute or convalescent COVID-19. The chain is encoded by TRBV13 joined to TRBJ1-6; 11 bases in the middle match TRBD1. The sequencing input was peripheral blood. At the DNA level, the sequence is TGTGCCAGCAGTCCCCGGACAGGGGGCAGTTCACCCCTCCACTTT. The translation is CASSPRTGGSSPLHF.